The next 12 T cell receptor beta chains were all read from a single sample in a study of blood T cell repertoires in COVID-19. TCRdb keeps only in-frame clones here, not all; method: immunoSEQ multiplex PCR. The table shows about 300,000 clones, with about nine tenths occurring only once. Material: peripheral blood. These receptors were collected from a woman between 25 and 40 years old with COVID-19, enrolled during active disease.

The CDR3 nucleotides read TGTGCCAGCAGTACAGGGCTCAACACTGAAGCTTTCTTT. Its protein product is CASSTGLNTEAFF. J is TRBJ1-1 and V is TRBV2; tentatively, D is TRBD1 (6 bases). Deletions cut 5 bases from V and 2 bases from J, with 9 bases between. Germline lookup yields CDR1 SNHLY and CDR2 FYNNEI. The CDR3 runs 13 residues.

This chain links TRBV18 with TRBJ1-3; D gene ambiguous. There are 13 residues in the CDR3. Germline CDR1 and CDR2: KGHSH and LQKENI. Trimming took 2 bases from V and 2 from J, leaving 4 bases between them. The chain's CDR3 is CASSPGPGNTIYF. For the CDR3, the DNA is TGTGCCAGCTCACCAGGGCCTGGAAACACCATATATTTT.

This clone came up once. The gene calls are TRBV18 and TRBJ2-7; 10 nucleotides agree with TRBD1. The V gene end was trimmed by 3 bases and the J gene end by 3 bases; junction bases not matched to a gene: 8. Germline CDR1 reads KGHSH; CDR2 reads LQKENI. The CDR3 covers 16 residues. CDR3 sequence: CASSPDRGQLLYEQYV. Written as DNA, the CDR3 is TGTGCCAGCTCACCCGACAGGGGGCAGCTTCTCTACGAGCAGTACGTC.

In DNA, the CDR3 is TGTGCCAGCAGCTTACAGGGTATTCATGAAAAACTGTTTTTT. It specifies CASSLQGIHEKLFF. The rearrangement joins TRBV5-5 to TRBJ1-4, with a weak D call TRBD1 (6 bases). Germline CDR1 SGHKS, CDR2 YYEKEE (reference sequence). V lost 2 bases to trimming and J lost 6 bases, with 11 bases between them. The CDR3 is made up of 14 amino acids.

The chain is built from TRBV18 and TRBJ1-2; TRBD1 agrees at 8 bases. CDR3 size: 15 residues. In germline, CDR1 is KGHSH, CDR2 LQKENI. Trimming took 3 bases from V and 4 from J; bases not matched to a gene: 7. The DNA for the CDR3 is TGTGCCAGCTCACCTCAAAGGACAGGGAGCTATGGCTACACCTTC. Encoded protein: CASSPQRTGSYGYTF.

The V and J genes are TRBV5-1 and TRBJ1-6, with D possibly being TRBD1 (5 bases). Germline V gene sequence: CDR1 SGHRS, CDR2 YFSETQ. The CDR3 is made up of 16 amino acids. V was clipped by 0 bases and J by 3 bases, with 10 bases between them. The CDR3 here is CASSLAMGLYNSPLHF. The CDR3 nucleotides are TGCGCCAGCAGCTTGGCCATGGGGCTCTATAATTCACCCCTCCACTTT.

The J gene is TRBJ1-2, the V gene TRBV20-1, with a weak D call TRBD1 (6 bases). CDR3 length equals 11 residues. The germline V gene encodes CDR1 DFQATT and CDR2 SNEGSKA (reference sequence). Deletions cut 6 bases from V and 5 bases from J, with 10 bases between. The CDR3 sequence: CSARTEYGYTF. DNA for the CDR3: TGCAGTGCAAGGACAGAATATGGCTACACCTTC.

The rearrangement uses TRBV28 and TRBJ1-2, with 7 bases matching TRBD1. J was trimmed by 6 bases and V by 8 bases; bases with no gene match: 21. CDR1 MDHEN and CDR2 SYDVKM come from the germline V gene. This CDR3 has 17 residues. This chain's CDR3 is CASSTRDSSPRGNGYTF. CDR3 nucleotide sequence: TGTGCCAGCTCCACAAGGGACAGCTCACCGCGGGGTAATGGCTACACCTTC.

V and J are TRBV5-8 and TRBJ2-7, with TRBD2 as a possible D gene (5 bases). V lost 3 bases to trimming and J lost 2 bases, with 12 bases between them. Germline V CDR1 and CDR2: SGHTS, YDEGEE. The CDR3 is 14 amino acids. This CDR3 reads CASSSGLITYEQYF. The DNA for the CDR3 is TGTGCCAGCAGCTCAGGACTGATTACCTACGAGCAGTACTTC.

V usage is TRBV7-9 and J usage is TRBJ2-7; no definite D call. V was pared by 5 bases and J by 3 bases, with 8 bases between. The CDR3 runs 12 residues. Germline V gives CDR1 SEHNR, CDR2 FQNEAQ (reference sequence). CDR3 DNA: TGTGCCAGCAGCCCACAGAGCTACGAGCAGTACTTC. Its translation is CASSPQSYEQYF.

The chain combines TRBV11-2 with TRBJ1-6; TRBD1 agrees at 7 bases. The CDR3 sequence is 16 residues long. Trimming removed 5 bases from V and 1 base from J; junction bases left unmatched: 5. Germline-derived CDR1 and CDR2 are SGHAT and FQNNGV. The CDR3, as DNA: TGTGCCAGCAGCGGCAGGGGGAGGTCCTATAATTCACCCCTCCACTTT. Its translation is CASSGRGRSYNSPLHF.

The chain uses TRBV14 and TRBJ2-7, with 8 nucleotides matching TRBD2. The CDR3 extends over 18 amino acids. V was clipped by 4 bases and J by 8 bases; unmatched bases: 22. Germline lookup yields CDR1 SGHDN and CDR2 FVKESK. Here the CDR3 DNA reads TGTGCCAGCAGCCTCGCTACCGGGCTAGCGGGTCGTCGGGTAAAGCAGTACGTC. Translated, it gives CASSLATGLAGRRVKQYV.